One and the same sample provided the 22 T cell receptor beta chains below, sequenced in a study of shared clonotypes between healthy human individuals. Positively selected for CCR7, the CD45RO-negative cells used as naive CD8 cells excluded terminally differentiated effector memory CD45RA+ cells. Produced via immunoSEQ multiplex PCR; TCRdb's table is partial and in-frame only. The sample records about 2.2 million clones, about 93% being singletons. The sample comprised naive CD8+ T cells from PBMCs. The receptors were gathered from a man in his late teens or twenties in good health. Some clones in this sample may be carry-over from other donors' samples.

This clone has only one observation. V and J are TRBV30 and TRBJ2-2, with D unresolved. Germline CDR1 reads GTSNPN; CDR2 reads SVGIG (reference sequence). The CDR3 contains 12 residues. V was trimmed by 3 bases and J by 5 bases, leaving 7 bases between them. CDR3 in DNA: TGTGCCTGGAGCAAAGGAACCGGGGAGCTGTTTTTT. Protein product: CAWSKGTGELFF.

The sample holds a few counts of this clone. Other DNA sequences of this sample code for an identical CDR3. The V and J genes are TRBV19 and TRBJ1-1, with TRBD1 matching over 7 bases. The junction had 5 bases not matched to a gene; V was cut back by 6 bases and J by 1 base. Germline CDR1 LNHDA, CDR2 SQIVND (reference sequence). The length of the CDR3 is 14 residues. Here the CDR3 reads CASSPGTANTEAFF. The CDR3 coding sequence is TGTGCCAGTAGCCCCGGGACAGCGAACACTGAAGCTTTCTTT.

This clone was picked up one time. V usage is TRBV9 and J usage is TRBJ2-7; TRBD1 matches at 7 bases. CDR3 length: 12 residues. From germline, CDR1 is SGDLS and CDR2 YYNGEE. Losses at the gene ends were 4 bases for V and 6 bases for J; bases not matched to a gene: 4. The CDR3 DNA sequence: TGTGCCAGCAGCAAGGGGGCGGGCGAGCAGTACTTC. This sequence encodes CASSKGAGEQYF.

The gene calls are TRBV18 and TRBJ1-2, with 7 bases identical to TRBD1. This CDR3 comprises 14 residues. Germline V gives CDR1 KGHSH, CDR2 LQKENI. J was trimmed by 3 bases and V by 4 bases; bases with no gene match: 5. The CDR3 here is CASSLTGLDYGYTF. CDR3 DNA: TGTGCCAGCTCACTGACAGGGCTTGACTATGGCTACACCTTC. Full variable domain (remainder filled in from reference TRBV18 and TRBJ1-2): NAGVMQNPRHLVRRRGQEARLRCSPMKGHSHVYWYRQLPEEGLKFMVYLQKENIIDESGMPKERFSAEFPKEGPSILRIQQVVRGDSAAYFCASSLTGLDYGYTFGSGTRLTVV.

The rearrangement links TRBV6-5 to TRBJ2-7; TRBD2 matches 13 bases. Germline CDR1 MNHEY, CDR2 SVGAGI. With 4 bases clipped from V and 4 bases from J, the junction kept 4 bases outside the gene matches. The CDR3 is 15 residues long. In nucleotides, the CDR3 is TGTGCCAGCAGTTGGGGACTAGCGGGAAGTTACGAGCAGTACTTC. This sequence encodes CASSWGLAGSYEQYF.

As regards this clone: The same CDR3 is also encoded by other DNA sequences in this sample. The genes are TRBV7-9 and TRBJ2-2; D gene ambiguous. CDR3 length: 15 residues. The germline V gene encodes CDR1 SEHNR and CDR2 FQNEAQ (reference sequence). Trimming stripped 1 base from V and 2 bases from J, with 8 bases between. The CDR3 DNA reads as TGTGCCAGCAGCTTAGTGCTGAGAAACACCGGGGAGCTGTTTTTT. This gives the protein CASSLVLRNTGELFF.

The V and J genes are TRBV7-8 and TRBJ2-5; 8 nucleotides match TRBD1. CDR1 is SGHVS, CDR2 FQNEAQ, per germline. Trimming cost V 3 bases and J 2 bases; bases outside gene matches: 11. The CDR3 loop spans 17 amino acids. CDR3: CASSFMVRGLGQETQYF. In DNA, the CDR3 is TGTGCCAGCAGCTTTATGGTCAGGGGGCTAGGGCAAGAGACCCAGTACTTC.

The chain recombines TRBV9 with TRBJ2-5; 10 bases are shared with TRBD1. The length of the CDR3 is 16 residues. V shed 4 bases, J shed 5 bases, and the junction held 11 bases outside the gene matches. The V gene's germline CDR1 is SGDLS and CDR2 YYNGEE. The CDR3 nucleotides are TGTGCCAGCAGCCCCGAAAAAGGGACAGGGGTGGAGACCCAGTACTTC. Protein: CASSPEKGTGVETQYF.

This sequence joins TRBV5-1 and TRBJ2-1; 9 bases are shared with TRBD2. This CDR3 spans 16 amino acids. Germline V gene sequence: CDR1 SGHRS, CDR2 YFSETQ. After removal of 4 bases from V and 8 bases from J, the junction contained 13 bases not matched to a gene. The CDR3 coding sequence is TGCGCCAGCAGCAGGGTGGCGGGAGGGCCCTTGGATGAGCAGTTCTTC. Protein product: CASSRVAGGPLDEQFF.

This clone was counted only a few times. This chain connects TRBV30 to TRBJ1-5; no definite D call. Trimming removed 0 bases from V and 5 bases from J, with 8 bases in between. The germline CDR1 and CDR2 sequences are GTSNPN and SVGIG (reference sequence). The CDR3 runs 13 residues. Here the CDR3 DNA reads TGTGCCTGGAGTGTCAACCACGATCAGCCCCAGCATTTT. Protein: CAWSVNHDQPQHF.

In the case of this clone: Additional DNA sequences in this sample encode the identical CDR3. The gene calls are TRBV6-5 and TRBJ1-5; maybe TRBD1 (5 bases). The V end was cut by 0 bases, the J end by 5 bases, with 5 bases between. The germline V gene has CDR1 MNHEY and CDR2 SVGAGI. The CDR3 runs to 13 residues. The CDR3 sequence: CASSYSGDQPQHF. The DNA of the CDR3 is TGTGCCAGCAGTTACTCAGGGGATCAGCCCCAGCATTTT.

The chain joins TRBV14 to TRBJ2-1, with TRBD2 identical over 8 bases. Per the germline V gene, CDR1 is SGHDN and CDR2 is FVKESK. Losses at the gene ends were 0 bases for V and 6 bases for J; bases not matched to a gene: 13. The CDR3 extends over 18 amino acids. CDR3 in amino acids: CASSQDFVAGRGGNEQFF. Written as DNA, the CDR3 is TGTGCCAGCAGCCAAGATTTCGTAGCGGGGCGCGGGGGCAATGAGCAGTTCTTC. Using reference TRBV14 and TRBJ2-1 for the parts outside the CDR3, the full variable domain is EAGVTQFPSHSVIEKGQTVTLRCDPISGHDNLYWYRRVMGKEIKFLLHFVKESKQDESGMPNNRFLAERTGGTYSTLKVQPAELEDSGVYFCASSQDFVAGRGGNEQFFGPGTRLTVL.

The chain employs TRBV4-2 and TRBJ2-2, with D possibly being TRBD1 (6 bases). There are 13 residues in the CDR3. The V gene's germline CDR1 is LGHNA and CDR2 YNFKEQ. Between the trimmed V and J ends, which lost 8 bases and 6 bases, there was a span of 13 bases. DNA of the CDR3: TGTGCCAGCCAGGACAGTTTGTCCGGGGAGCTGTTTTTT. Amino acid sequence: CASQDSLSGELFF.

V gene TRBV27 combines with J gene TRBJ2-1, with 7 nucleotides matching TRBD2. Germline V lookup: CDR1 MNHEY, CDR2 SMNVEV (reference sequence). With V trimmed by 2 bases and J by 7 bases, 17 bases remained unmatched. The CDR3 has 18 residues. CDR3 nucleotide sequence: TGTGCCAGCAGTTTAGGGGCTCAGGGCGGGAGAAGTTCAAATGAGCAGTTCTTC. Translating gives CASSLGAQGGRSSNEQFF.

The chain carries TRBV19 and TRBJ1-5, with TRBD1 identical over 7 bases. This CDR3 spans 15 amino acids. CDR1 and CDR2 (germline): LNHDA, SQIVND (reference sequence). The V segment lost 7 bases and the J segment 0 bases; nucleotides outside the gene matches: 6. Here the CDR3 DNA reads TGTGCCAGTAACTTCAGACAGGGTAGCAATCAGCCCCAGCATTTT. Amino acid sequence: CASNFRQGSNQPQHF.

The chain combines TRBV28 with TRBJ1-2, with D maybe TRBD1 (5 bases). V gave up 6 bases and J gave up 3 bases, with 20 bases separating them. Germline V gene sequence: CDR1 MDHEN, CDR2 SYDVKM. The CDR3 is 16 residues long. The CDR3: CASSLNLQEGHYGYTF. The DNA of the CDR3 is TGTGCCAGCAGCCTAAACCTCCAGGAGGGGCACTATGGCTACACCTTC.

The CDR3 bases are TGTAGTAGCGGGAATCCCACGAACACCGGGGAGCTGTTTTTT. Its translation: CSSGNPTNTGELFF. The V gene is TRBV19, the J gene TRBJ2-2, with 8 bases aligning to TRBD2. This CDR3 has 14 residues. CDR1 and CDR2 (germline): LNHDA, SQIVND (reference sequence).

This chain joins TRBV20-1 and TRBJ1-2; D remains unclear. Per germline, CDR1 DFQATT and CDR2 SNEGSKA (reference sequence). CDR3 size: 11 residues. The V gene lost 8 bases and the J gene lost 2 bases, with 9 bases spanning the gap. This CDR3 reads CSRPGNYGYTF. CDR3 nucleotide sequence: TGCAGTCGACCCGGGAACTATGGCTACACCTTC.

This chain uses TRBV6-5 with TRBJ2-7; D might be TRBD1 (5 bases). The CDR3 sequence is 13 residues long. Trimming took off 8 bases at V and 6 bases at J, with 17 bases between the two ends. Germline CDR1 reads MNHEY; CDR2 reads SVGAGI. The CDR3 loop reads CASSPQTVFEQYF. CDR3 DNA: TGTGCCAGCTCGCCCCAGACAGTTTTCGAGCAGTACTTC.

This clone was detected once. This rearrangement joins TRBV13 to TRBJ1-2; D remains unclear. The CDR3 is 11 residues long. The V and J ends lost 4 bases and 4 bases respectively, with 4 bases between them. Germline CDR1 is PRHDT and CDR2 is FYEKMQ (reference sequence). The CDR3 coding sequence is TGTGCCAGCAGCTCCTTCTATGGCTACACCTTC. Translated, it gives CASSSFYGYTF.

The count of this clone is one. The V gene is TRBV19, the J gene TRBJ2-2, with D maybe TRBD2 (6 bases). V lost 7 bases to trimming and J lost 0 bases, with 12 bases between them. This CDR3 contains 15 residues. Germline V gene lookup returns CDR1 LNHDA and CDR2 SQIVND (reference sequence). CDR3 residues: CASMGGPPNTGELFF. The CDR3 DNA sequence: TGTGCCAGTATGGGGGGACCACCGAACACCGGGGAGCTGTTTTTT.

The CDR3 sequence is CAWSVLDGTEAFF. CDR3 nucleotides: TGTGCCTGGAGTGTACTGGATGGCACTGAAGCTTTCTTT. J is TRBJ1-1 and V is TRBV30; D is ambiguous. Germline CDR1 reads GTSNPN; CDR2 reads SVGIG (reference sequence). The ends were cut back, 0 bases at V and 4 bases at J, with 9 bases in the middle. The CDR3 covers 13 residues.